This TCR beta chain was identified during a study of T-cell memory formation after mild COVID-19. The CDR3 spans 17 residues. Trimming cost V 4 bases and J 2 bases; bases outside gene matches: 8. Germline CDR1 reads MNHEY; CDR2 reads SMNVEV (reference sequence). TCRdb reanalysed the 5' RACE reads using MiXCR and keeps one entry per CDR3 protein. The sample records just over 150,000 distinct CDR3 sequences, about 28% being singletons. The genes are TRBV27 and TRBJ1-2; 12 bases are a match to TRBD1. The TCR was taken from an adult woman who had mild COVID-19 (a few samples of this study predate the infection). Cell type and time point are not known. Sample: PBMCs or a T cell subset sorted from them (not recorded which). The CDR3 is CASSSITGTGGNYGYTF. The CDR3 bases are TGTGCCAGCAGTTCTATAACCGGGACAGGGGGCAACTATGGCTACACCTTC.